This paragraph reports one TCR beta chain. The antigen remains undetermined. A second roughly 7 to 12 cycle PCR used barcoded and J-beta primers. Each CDR3 protein is one row after TCRdb ran MiXCR on the 5' RACE reads. In the table there are 700,000 to 850,000 distinct CDR3 sequences, approximately 55% of which are singletons. Per germline, CDR1 SGHAT and CDR2 FQDESV (reference sequence). There are 14 residues in the CDR3. The V gene end was trimmed by 1 base and the J gene end by 10 bases; junction bases not matched to a gene: 8. Researchers report isolating at least 6 million PBMCs per sample. This specimen comes from a study of blood T cells in healthy people across ages. Findings and caveats of the study: For the donors, CMV status was unknown and possibly confounded expanded clonotype changes.

This chain connects TRBV11-1 to TRBJ1-2, with 8 bases lining up with TRBD1. This receptor was obtained from a man at least 80 years old in good health. The source material was blood. For the CDR3, the DNA is TGTGCCAGCAGCTTAGGTTGGGACAGGCGATACTACACCTTC. Residues: CASSLGWDRRYYTF.